This TCR beta chain originates from a study of blood T cell repertoires in COVID-19. Study-wide background: Samples representing acute and convalescent COVID-19 were sourced from the United States, Italy and Spain. From T cells, B-cell-depleted T cells, or PBMCs came the material, which was cDNA or gDNA.

In the authors' methods: From reference gene primer amplification, estimates of nucleated cell counts were derived. Repertoires were generated with immunoSEQ multiplex PCR, while TCRdb's copy carries only in-frame clones and drops some. V, J and clone size were drawn from that table, and D and trimming were deduced from the DNA. The sample lists 150,000 or so clones; around 81% were seen once. Germline lookup yields CDR1 SGHRS and CDR2 YFSETQ. V was trimmed by 1 base and J by 0 bases, leaving 10 bases between them. The CDR3 spans 16 residues. Sequencing used peripheral blood. The sequence came from a man in his 60s with active or convalescent COVID-19. The V gene is TRBV5-1, the J gene TRBJ2-2, with no clear D. CDR3 loop: CASSLFPGANTGELFF. DNA for the CDR3: TGCGCCAGCAGCTTGTTTCCAGGCGCGAACACCGGGGAGCTGTTTTTT.